This TCR beta chain was documented in a study of OX40 agonist ivuxolimab in advanced cancers. Sequencing was performed with immunoSEQ multiplex PCR; in TCRdb, only in-frame clones are kept and a portion is missing. The table lists 100,000 to 150,000 clones, about 90% of them singletons. Concerning this clone itself: The antigen remains undetermined. The sample holds other DNA sequences that translate to the same CDR3.

Study-wide results and limits: Nonresponders, in some cases, also had low normalized T-cell clonal expansion.

This specimen consisted of CD4+ or CD8+ T cells sorted from blood, obtained in a trial of the OX40 agonist ivuxolimab. The TCR was taken from an adult with an advanced solid tumor such as melanoma, head and neck, liver or kidney cancer.

In nucleotides, the CDR3 is TGTGCCAGCAGTCTGGCAGGGGCAACTAATGAAAAACTGTTTTTT. Its protein product is CASSLAGATNEKLFF. J is TRBJ1-4 and V is TRBV28; tentatively, D is TRBD1 (6 bases). Trimming removed 5 bases from V and 0 bases from J, with 10 bases in between. Looked up from germline, CDR1 is MDHEN and CDR2 is SYDVKM. The CDR3 totals 15 residues.